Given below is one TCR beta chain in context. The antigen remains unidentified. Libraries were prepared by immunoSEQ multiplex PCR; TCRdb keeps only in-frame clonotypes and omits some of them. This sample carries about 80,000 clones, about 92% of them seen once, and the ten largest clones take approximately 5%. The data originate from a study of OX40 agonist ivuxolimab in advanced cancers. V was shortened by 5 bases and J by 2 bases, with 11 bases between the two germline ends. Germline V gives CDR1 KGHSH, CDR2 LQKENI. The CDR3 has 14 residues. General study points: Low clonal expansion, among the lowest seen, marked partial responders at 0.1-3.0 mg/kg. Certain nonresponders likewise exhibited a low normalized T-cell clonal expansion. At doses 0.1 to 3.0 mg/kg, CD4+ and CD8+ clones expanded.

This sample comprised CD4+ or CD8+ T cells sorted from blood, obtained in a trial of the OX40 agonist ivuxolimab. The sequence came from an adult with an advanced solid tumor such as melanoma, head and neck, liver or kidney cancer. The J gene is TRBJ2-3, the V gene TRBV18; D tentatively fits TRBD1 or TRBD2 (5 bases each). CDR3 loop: CASSVLGTTDTQYF. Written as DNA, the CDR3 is TGTGCCAGCTCAGTACTAGGGACCACAGATACGCAGTATTTT.